A selection of T cell receptor beta chains follows, all from one sample in a study of blood T cell repertoires in COVID-19. Sequencing used immunoSEQ multiplex PCR; TCRdb keeps in-frame clones, though not all of them. This sample has fewer than 250,000 clones, with less than 85% found just once. Sequences were obtained from peripheral blood. The origin of the receptors is a woman aged 50 to 65 with acute or convalescent COVID-19. Both conserved end residues are part of each CDR3. The D gene is left open where the match is weak. Where a row states a size, it is once, few, many or the class of an expanded clone; other rows omit it.

clone_size	v_call	cdr3_length	d_call	j_call	cdr3_aa	cdr3_nt
-	TRBV4-1	16	TRBD2	TRBJ2-1	CASSQDTAGGPSGQFF	TGCGCCAGCAGCCAAGATACAGCGGGAGGGCCCTCGGGGCAGTTCTTC
-	TRBV24-1	16	TRBD1	TRBJ1-2	CATSDNRGQLFYGYTF	TGTGCCACCAGTGATAATCGGGGACAGCTATTCTATGGCTACACCTTC
-	TRBV6-5	14	-	TRBJ2-7	CASTDAAGGGEQYF	TGTGCCAGCACCGACGCCGCAGGGGGAGGTGAGCAGTACTTC
-	TRBV19	16	TRBD1	TRBJ2-3	CASSIDPRTGGDTQYF	TGTGCCAGTAGTATAGACCCGCGGACAGGGGGAGATACGCAGTATTTT
-	TRBV4-1	17	TRBD2	TRBJ2-7	CASSRGGLAGNSYEQYF	TGCGCCAGCAGCCGGGGCGGACTAGCGGGTAACTCCTACGAGCAGTACTTC
-	TRBV11-2	18	-	TRBJ2-7	CASSLDPSAGPRSYEQYF	TGTGCCAGCAGCTTAGACCCCTCGGCGGGGCCCCGATCCTACGAGCAGTACTTC
few	TRBV20-1	11	-	TRBJ1-1	CSAQLNTEAFF	TGCAGTGCACAGTTGAACACTGAAGCTTTCTTT
few	TRBV19	16	TRBD1	TRBJ1-1	CASSTGTGVTGTEAFF	TGTGCCAGTAGTACCGGGACAGGGGTGACGGGCACTGAAGCTTTCTTT
-	TRBV4-2	11	-	TRBJ1-1	CASSRGQEAFF	TGTGCCAGCAGCCGTGGACAGGAAGCTTTCTTT
-	TRBV10-3	15	-	TRBJ2-1	CAISERVAPYNEQFF	TGTGCCATCAGTGAGAGGGTAGCGCCCTACAATGAGCAGTTCTTC
-	TRBV7-2	15	TRBD1	TRBJ2-7	CASSLQGASSYEQYF	TGTGCCAGCAGCCTACAGGGGGCGAGCTCCTACGAGCAGTACTTC
-	TRBV2	15	TRBD1	TRBJ2-5	CASSADRGVRETQYF	TGTGCCAGCAGTGCGGACAGGGGGGTGCGGGAGACCCAGTACTTC
-	TRBV2	13	-	TRBJ1-1	CASKAGYYTEAFF	TGTGCCAGCAAGGCAGGTTACTACACTGAAGCTTTCTTT
-	TRBV6-1	16	-	TRBJ2-2	CASSEYLTRNTGELFF	TGTGCCAGCAGTGAATACCTGACACGAAACACCGGGGAGCTGTTTTTT
-	TRBV11-2	14	-	TRBJ2-5	CASSSDFDQETQYF	TGTGCCAGCAGCTCCGACTTCGACCAAGAGACCCAGTACTTC
-	TRBV5-1	15	-	TRBJ1-6	CASSPFGPSNSPLHF	TGCGCCAGCAGCCCGTTTGGGCCCTCTAATTCACCCCTCCACTTT
few	TRBV6-6	13	-	TRBJ1-5	CASSRSQNQPQHF	TGTGCCAGCAGTCGATCCCAGAATCAGCCCCAGCATTTT
once	TRBV24-1	15	-	TRBJ2-3	CATSETTSPVDTQYF	TGTGCCACCAGTGAGACGACATCCCCGGTTGATACGCAGTATTTT
-	TRBV19	14	-	TRBJ2-7	CASSYRAELYEQYF	TGTGCCAGTAGTTACAGGGCAGAATTGTACGAGCAGTACTTC
many	TRBV6-5	12	-	TRBJ1-1	CASSYAGTEAFF	TGTGCCAGCAGTTACGCGGGGACTGAAGCTTTCTTT
-	TRBV14	16	TRBD1	TRBJ1-6	CASSVRSGQGNSPLHF	TGTGCCAGCAGCGTCAGAAGTGGACAGGGGAATTCACCCCTCCACTTT
-	TRBV7-2	15	-	TRBJ1-5	CASSFSPGLNQPQHF	TGTGCCAGCAGCTTTTCCCCAGGGTTGAATCAGCCCCAGCATTTT
-	TRBV28	14	-	TRBJ1-1	CASRRGGGKTEAFF	TGTGCCAGCCGACGAGGGGGGGGAAAAACTGAAGCTTTCTTT
-	TRBV2	13	TRBD1	TRBJ2-1	CASRGTGFNEQFF	TGTGCCAGCAGGGGGACAGGGTTCAATGAGCAGTTCTTC
-	TRBV18	16	TRBD2	TRBJ2-2	CASSPPGLAGAGELFF	TGTGCCAGCTCACCACCGGGACTAGCGGGAGCCGGGGAGCTGTTTTTT
-	TRBV6-5	15	TRBD1	TRBJ2-2	CASSYARGRTGELFF	TGTGCCAGCAGTTACGCAAGGGGGCGGACCGGGGAGCTGTTTTTT
few	TRBV11-2	14	TRBD1	TRBJ1-5	CASSSRQGDQPQHF	TGTGCCAGCAGCTCGCGACAGGGGGATCAGCCCCAGCATTTT
-	TRBV19	15	TRBD2	TRBJ2-1	CASSSSGGGYNEQFF	TGTGCCAGTAGTAGTAGCGGGGGGGGTTACAATGAGCAGTTCTTC
-	TRBV5-5	13	-	TRBJ2-5	CASTPTLIETQYF	TGTGCCAGCACCCCCACCCTAATAGAGACCCAGTACTTC
-	TRBV7-8	11	-	TRBJ2-1	CASSPYNEQFF	TGTGCCAGCAGCCCTTACAATGAGCAGTTCTTC
few	TRBV2	14	-	TRBJ2-2	CASSESRGTGELFF	TGTGCCAGCAGTGAATCTAGGGGTACCGGGGAGCTGTTTTTT
-	TRBV5-1	16	TRBD2	TRBJ2-1	CASSLGGTSVYNEQFF	TGCGCCAGCAGCTTGGGGGGGACTAGTGTCTACAATGAGCAGTTCTTC
once	TRBV11-3	11	-	TRBJ2-1	CASSLGPEQFF	TGTGCCAGCAGCTTAGGGCCTGAGCAGTTCTTC